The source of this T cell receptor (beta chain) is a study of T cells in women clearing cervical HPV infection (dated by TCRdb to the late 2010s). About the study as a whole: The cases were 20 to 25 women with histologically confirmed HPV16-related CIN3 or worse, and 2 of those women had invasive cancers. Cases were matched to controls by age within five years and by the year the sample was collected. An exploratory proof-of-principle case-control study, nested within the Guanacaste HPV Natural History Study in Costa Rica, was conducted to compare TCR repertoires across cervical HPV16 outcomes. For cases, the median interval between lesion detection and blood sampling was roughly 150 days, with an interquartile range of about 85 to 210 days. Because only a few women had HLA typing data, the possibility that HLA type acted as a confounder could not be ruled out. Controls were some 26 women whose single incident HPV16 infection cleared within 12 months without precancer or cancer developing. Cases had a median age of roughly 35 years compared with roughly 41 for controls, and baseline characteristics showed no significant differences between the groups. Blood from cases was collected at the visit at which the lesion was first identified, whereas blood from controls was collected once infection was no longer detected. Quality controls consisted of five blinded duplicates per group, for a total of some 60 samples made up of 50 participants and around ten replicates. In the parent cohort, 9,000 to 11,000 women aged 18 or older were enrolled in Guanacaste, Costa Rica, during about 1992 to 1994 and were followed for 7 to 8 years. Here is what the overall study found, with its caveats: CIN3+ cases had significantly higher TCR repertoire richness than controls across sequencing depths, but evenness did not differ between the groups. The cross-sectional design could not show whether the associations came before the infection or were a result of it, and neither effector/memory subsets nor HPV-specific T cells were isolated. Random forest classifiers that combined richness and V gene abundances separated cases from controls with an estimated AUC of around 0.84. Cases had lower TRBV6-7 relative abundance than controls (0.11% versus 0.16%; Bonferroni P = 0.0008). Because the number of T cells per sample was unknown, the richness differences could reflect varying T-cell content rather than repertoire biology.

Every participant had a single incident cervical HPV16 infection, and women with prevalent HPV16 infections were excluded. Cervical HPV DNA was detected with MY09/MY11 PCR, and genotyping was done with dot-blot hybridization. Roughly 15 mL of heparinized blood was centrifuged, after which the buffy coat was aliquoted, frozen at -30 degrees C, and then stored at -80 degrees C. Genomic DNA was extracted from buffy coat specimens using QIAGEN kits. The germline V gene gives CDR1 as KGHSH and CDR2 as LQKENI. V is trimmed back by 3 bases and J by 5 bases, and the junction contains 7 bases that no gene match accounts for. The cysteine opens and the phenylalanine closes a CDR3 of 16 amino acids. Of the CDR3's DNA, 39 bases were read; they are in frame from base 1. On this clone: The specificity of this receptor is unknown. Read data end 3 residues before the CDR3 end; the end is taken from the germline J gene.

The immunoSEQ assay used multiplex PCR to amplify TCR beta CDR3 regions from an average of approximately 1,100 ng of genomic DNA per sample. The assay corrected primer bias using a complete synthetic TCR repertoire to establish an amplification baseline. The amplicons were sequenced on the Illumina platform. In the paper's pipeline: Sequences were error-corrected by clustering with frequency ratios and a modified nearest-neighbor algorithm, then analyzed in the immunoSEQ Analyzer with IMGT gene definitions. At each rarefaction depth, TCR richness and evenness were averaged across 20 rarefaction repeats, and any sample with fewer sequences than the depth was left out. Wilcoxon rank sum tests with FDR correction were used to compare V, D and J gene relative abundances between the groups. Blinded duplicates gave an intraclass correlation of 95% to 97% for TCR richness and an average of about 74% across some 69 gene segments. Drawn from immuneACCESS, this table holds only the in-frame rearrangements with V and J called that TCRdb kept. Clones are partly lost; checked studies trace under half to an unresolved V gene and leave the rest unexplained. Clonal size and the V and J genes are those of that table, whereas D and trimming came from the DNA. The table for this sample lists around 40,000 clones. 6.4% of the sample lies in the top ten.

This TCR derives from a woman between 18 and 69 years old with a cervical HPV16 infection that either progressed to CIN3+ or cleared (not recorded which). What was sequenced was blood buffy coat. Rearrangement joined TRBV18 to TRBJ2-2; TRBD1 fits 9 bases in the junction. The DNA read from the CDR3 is TGTGCCAGCTCACCGCGGCCCGGACAGGGGACCGGGGAG. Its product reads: CASSPRPGQGTGE. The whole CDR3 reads CASSPRPGQGTGELFF.